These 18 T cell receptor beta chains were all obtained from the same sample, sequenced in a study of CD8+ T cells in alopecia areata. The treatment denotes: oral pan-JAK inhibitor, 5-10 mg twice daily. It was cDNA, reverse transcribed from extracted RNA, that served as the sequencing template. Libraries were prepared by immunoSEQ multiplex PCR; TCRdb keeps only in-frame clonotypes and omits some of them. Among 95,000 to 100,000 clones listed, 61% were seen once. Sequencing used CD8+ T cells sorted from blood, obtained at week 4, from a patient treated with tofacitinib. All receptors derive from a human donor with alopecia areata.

CDR3 region: CASSEQHNTEAFF. The CDR3 bases are TGTGCCAGCAGTGAGCAACATAACACTGAAGCTTTCTTT. V is TRBV25-1 and J is TRBJ1-1; D is uncertain. This CDR3 is built from 13 residues. CDR1 MGHDK and CDR2 SYGVNS come from the germline V gene. V lost 3 bases, J lost 2 bases, and 7 bases lay in between.

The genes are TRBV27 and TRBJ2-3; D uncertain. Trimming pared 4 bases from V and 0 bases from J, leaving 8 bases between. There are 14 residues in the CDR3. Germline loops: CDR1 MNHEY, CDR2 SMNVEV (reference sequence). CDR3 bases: TGTGCCAGCAGTTCCATCTCTAGCACAGATACGCAGTATTTT. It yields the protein CASSSISSTDTQYF.

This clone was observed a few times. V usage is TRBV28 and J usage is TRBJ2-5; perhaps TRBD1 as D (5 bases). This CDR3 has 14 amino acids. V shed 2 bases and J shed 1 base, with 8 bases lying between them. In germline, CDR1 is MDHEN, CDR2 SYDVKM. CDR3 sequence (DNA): TGTGCCAGCAGTTTACTTACAGGCCAAGAGACCCAGTACTTC. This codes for CASSLLTGQETQYF.

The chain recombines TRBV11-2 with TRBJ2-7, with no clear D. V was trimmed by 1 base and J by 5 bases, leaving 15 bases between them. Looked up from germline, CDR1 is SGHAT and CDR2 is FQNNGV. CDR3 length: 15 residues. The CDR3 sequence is CASSLVGSPGDEQYF. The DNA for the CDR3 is TGTGCCAGCAGCTTAGTGGGCAGCCCTGGGGACGAGCAGTACTTC.

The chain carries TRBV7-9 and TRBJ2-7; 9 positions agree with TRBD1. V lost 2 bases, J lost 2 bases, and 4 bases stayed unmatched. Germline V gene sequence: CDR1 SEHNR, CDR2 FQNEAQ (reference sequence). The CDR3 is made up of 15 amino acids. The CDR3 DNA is TGTGCCAGCAGCTTAACGGACAGGGGCCCCTACGAGCAGTACTTC. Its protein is CASSLTDRGPYEQYF.

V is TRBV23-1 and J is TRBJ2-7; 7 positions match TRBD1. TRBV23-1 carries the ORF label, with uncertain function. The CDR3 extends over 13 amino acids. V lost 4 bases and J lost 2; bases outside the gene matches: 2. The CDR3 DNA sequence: TGCGCCAGCAGTCGGGACAGACCCTACGAGCAGTACTTC. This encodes CASSRDRPYEQYF.

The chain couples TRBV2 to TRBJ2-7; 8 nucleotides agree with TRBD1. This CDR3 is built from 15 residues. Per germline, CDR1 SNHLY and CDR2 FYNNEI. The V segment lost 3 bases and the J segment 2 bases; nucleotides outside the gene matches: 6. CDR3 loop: CASSETGVTTYEQYF. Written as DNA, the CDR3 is TGTGCCAGCAGTGAGACAGGGGTCACGACCTACGAGCAGTACTTC.

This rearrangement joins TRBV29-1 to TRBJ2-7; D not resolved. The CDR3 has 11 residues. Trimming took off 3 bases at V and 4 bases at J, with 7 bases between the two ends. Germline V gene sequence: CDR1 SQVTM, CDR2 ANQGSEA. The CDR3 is CSVETKYEQYF. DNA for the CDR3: TGCAGCGTTGAGACCAAATACGAGCAGTACTTC.

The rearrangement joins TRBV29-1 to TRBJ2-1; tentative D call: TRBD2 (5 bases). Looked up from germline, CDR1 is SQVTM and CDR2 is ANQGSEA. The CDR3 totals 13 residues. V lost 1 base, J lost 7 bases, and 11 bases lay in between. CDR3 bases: TGCAGCGTTGAAGGAGGGTTTGGGAATGAGCAGTTCTTC. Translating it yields CSVEGGFGNEQFF.

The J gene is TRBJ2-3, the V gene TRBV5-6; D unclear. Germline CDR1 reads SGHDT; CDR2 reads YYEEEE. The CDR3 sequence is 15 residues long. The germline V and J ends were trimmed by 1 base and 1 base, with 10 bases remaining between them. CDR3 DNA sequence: TGTGCCAGCAGCTTGTTCGCTGACGGCACAGATACGCAGTATTTT. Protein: CASSLFADGTDTQYF.

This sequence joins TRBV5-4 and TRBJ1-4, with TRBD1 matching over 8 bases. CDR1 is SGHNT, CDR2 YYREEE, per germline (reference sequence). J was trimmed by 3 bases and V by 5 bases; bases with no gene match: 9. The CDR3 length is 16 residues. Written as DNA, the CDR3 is TGTGCCAGCAGTTCGAGGCAGGGGGCACCTAATGAAAAACTGTTTTTT. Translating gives CASSSRQGAPNEKLFF.

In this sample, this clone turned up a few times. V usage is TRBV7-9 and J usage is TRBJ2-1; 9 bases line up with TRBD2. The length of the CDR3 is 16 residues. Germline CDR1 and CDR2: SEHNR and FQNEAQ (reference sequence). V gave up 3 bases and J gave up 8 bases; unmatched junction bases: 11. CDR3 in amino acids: CASSLPKGLANHEQFF. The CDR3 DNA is TGTGCCAGCAGCTTGCCGAAGGGACTAGCAAACCATGAGCAGTTCTTC.

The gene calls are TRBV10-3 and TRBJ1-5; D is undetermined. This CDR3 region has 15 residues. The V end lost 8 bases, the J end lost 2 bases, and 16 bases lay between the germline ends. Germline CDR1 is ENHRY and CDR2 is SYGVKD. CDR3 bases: TGTGCCATCTCCAGGACGGGCGAGGGCAATCAGCCCCAGCATTTT. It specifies CAISRTGEGNQPQHF.

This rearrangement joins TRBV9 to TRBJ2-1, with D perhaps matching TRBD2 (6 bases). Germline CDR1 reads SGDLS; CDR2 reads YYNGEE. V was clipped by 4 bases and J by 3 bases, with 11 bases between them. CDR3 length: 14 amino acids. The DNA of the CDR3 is TGTGCCAGCAGCCTGGAGGAGGGCTACAATGAGCAGTTCTTC. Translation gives CASSLEEGYNEQFF. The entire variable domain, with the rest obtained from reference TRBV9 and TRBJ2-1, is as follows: DSGVTQTPKHLITATGQRVTLRCSPRSGDLSVYWYQQSLDQGLQFLIQYYNGEERAKGNILERFSAQQFPDLHSELNLSSLELGDSALYFCASSLEEGYNEQFFGPGTRLTVL.

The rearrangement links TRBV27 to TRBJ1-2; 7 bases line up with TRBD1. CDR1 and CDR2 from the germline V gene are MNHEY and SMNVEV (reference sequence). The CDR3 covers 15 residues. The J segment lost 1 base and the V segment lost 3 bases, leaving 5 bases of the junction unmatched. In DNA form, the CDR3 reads TGTGCCAGCAGTTTGTCAGGGGGAAATAACTATGGCTACACCTTC. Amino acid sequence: CASSLSGGNNYGYTF.

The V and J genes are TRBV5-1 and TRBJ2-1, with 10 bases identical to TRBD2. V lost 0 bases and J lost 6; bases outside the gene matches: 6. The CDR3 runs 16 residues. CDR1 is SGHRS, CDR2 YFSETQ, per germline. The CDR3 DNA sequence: TGCGCCAGCAGCTTGGCCGGACTAGCGGTATCCAATGAGCAGTTCTTC. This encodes CASSLAGLAVSNEQFF.

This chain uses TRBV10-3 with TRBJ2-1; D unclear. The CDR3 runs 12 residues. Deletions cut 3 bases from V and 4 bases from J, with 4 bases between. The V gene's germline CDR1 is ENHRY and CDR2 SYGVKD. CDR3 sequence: CAISDGYNEQFF. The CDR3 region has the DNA TGTGCCATCAGTGACGGGTACAATGAGCAGTTCTTC.

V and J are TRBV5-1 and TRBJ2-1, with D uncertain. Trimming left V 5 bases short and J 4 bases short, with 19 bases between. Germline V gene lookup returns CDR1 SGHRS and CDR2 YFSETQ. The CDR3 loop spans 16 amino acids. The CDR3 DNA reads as TGCGCCAGCAGGAACACCGGGTCAGCACGATACAATGAGCAGTTCTTC. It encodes CASRNTGSARYNEQFF.